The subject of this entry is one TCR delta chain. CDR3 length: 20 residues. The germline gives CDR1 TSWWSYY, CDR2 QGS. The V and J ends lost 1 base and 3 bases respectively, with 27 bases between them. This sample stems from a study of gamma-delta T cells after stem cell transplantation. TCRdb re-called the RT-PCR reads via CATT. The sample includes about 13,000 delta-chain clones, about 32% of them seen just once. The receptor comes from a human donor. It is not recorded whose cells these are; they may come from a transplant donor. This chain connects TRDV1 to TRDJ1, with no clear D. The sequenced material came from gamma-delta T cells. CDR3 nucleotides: TGTGCTCTTGGGGAACCCTTACCGCGGCAAGGCGTATCGGGGTCCGATAAACTCATCTTT. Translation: CALGEPLPRQGVSGSDKLIF.